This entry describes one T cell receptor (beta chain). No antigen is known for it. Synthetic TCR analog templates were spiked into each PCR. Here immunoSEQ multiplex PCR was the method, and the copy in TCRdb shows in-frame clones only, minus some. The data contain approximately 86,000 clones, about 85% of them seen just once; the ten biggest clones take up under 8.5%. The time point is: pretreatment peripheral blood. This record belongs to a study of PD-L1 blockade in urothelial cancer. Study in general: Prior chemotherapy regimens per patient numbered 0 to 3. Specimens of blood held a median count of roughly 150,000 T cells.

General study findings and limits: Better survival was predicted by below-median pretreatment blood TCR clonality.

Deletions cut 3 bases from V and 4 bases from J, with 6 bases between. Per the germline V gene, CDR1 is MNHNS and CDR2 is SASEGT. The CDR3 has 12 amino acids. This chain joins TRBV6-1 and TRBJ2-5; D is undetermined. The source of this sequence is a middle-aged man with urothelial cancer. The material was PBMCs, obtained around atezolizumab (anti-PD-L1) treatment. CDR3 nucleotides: TGTGCCAGCAGTGAGAGGTTAGAGACCCAGTACTTC. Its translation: CASSERLETQYF.